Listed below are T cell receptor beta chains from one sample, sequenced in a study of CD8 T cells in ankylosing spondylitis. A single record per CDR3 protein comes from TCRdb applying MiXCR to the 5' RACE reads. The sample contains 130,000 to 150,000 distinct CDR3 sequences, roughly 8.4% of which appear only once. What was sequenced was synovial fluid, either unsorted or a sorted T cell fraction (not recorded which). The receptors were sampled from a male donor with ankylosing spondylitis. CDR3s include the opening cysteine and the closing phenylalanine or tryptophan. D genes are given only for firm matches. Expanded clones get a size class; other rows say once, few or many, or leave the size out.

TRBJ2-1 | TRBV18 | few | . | TGTGCCAGCTCACCACGCGACAGGAATGAGCAGTTCTTC | CASSPRDRNEQFF
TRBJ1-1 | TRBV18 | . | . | TGTGCCAGCTCACCACGGGGCTCCACCGATAGTGGGGCTTTCTTT | CASSPRGSTDSGAFF
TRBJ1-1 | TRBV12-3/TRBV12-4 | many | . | TGTGCCAGCAGTTTTTTAGGGGGTGCTAGGAACACTGAAGCTTTCTTT | CASSFLGGARNTEAFF
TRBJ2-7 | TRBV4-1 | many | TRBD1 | TGCGCCAGCAGTTCTGAGGGACAGGGAGGCCCCTACGAGCAGTACTTC | CASSSEGQGGPYEQYF
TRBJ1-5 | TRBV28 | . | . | TGTGCCAGCAGACAGGGTTCTTCCAATCAGCCCCAGCATTTT | CASRQGSSNQPQHF
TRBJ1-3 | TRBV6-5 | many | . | TGTGCCAGCAGTTGGGGCAGGGCTGGAAACACCATATATTTT | CASSWGRAGNTIYF
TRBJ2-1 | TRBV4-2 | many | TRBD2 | TGTGCCAGCAGCCAAGCAGCGGGAGTAAACGAGCAGTTCTTC | CASSQAAGVNEQFF
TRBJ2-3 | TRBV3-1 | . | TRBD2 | TGTGCCAGCAGCCAACACGGCAGCGGGAGGGTTCAAGATACGCAGTATTTT | CASSQHGSGRVQDTQYF
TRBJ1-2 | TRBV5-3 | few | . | TGTGCCAGAAGCTTACCCGGGACACACCACGGTGGCTACACCTTC | CARSLPGTHHGGYTF
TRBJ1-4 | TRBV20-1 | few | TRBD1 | TGCAGTGCTAGCAGGGACAGGGCGAATGAAAAACTGTTTTTT | CSASRDRANEKLFF
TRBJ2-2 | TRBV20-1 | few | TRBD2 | TGCAGTGCTAGAGATCTGGGAGCGGGAGAAGCCGGGGAGCTGTTTTTT | CSARDLGAGEAGELFF
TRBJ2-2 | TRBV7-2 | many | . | TGTGCCAGCAGCCCTGGGAGCTGGGAGCTGTTTTTT | CASSPGSWELFF
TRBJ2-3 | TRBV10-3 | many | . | TGTGCCATCAGTGCGGGAGTAATCATTACTTATACGCAGTATTTT | CAISAGVIITYTQYF
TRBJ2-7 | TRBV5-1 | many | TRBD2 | TGCGCGAGCCGGAGGGAGGGTGGTTACGAGCAGTACTTC | CASRREGGYEQYF
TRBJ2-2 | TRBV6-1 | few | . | TGTGCCAGCAGTGAAGGAGGGGACAGGGAGCTGTTTTTT | CASSEGGDRELFF